This T cell receptor (beta chain) was sequenced in a study of cytomegalovirus exposure and HLA in healthy donors. The CDR3 spans 15 residues. PCR employed 60 Vbeta and 13 Jbeta primers. TCRdb's table, derived via immunoSEQ multiplex PCR, lists solely in-frame clones and lacks some. The sample holds more than 95,000 clones, approximately 80% seen once. Concerning this clone itself: Antigen specificity is unknown.

Study-wide findings and caveats: TCR beta V segments were, for the most part, productive about 87% or about 30% of the time in an earlier analysis.

This receptor was obtained from a man aged 30 to 45 in good health and CMV-seronegative. The source material was PBMCs. This rearrangement joins TRBV21-1 to TRBJ1-2; the DNA was not used to check the table's D call, TRBD1. TRBV21-1 is described as a pseudogene. This chain's CDR3 is CASSVPGQEDYGYTF. In DNA form, the CDR3 reads TGTGCCAGCAGCGTTCCGGGACAGGAAGACTATGGCTACACCTTC.